What follows are 18 T cell receptor beta chains derived from one specimen sequenced in a study of T cell clusters in autoimmune cytopenias. One tube held mixed TRB-A and TRB-B primer pools for touch-down PCR. TCRdb re-called the multiplex PCR reads; one entry per CDR3 protein, DNA not given. The sample has some 15,000 distinct CDR3 sequences, and its top ten clones hold 3.5% to 4.5%. TRB amplification used approximately 250 ng of peripheral blood genomic DNA. This sample was also put to use in a study of T cell repertoires in aging, cancer and after chemotherapy.

Sequencing was done on a sample of peripheral blood. Every receptor here comes from a human donor in good health.

Measured by frequency, this clonotype is medium-sized. The V gene is TRBV29-1, the J gene TRBJ2-4; TCRdb's D gene call, TRBD2, goes unchecked for lack of DNA. This CDR3 is 14 amino acids long. Germline loops: CDR1 SQVTM, CDR2 ANQGSEA. The CDR3 reads CSATGDSPKNIQYF.

The rearrangement links TRBV15 to TRBJ1-5. CDR1 and CDR2 (germline): LNHNV, YYDKDF (reference sequence). The CDR3 covers 14 residues. CDR3: CATSGDYSNQPQHF.

The rearrangement joins TRBV18 to TRBJ2-3. This CDR3 has 12 amino acids. Looked up from germline, CDR1 is KGHSH and CDR2 is LQKENI. CDR3 residues: CASSLNTDTQYF.

This sequence joins TRBV30 and TRBJ2-1; without DNA, the TCRdb call of TRBD2 cannot be checked. The germline V gene encodes CDR1 GTSNPN and CDR2 SVGIG (reference sequence). The CDR3 runs to 13 residues. The CDR3 is CAWRDSGAVEQFF. The complete variable domain, with remaining parts taken from reference TRBV30 and TRBJ2-1, reads SQTIHQWPATLVQPVGSPLSLECTVEGTSNPNLYWYRQAAGRGLQLLFYSVGIGQISSEVPQNLSASRPQDRQFILSSKKLLLSDSGFYLCAWRDSGAVEQFFGPGTRLTVL.

This chain connects TRBV19 to TRBJ2-5; the D call from TCRdb, TRBD2, cannot be confirmed without DNA. Per germline, CDR1 LNHDA and CDR2 SQIVND (reference sequence). This CDR3 has 16 residues. The CDR3 loop reads CASSMGALAVRETQYF.

The chain has TRBV6-5 and TRBJ1-5. This CDR3 comprises 15 residues. CDR1 is MNHEY, CDR2 SVGAGI, per germline. CDR3 amino acids: CASSYSWQGNQPQHF.

The chain joins TRBV6-5 to TRBJ2-1; with no DNA, the TCRdb D assignment of TRBD2 cannot be verified. This CDR3 region has 11 residues. CDR1 is MNHEY, CDR2 SVGAGI, per germline. CDR3 in amino acids: CAVREGNEQFF.

This clonotype is identified as medium-sized from frequency. CDR3 residues: CASSGRADTQYF. The chain uses TRBV13 and TRBJ2-3. CDR3 length equals 12 residues. Germline CDR1 reads PRHDT; CDR2 reads FYEKMQ (reference sequence).

By frequency, this clonotype registers medium-sized. This sequence joins TRBV5-6 and TRBJ2-3; lacking DNA, the TRBD1 call made by TCRdb goes unchecked. The germline CDR1 and CDR2 sequences are SGHDT and YYEEEE. The CDR3 totals 14 residues. CDR3: CASSHRSPTDTQYF.

This clonotype is called medium-sized based on its frequency. CDR3 region: CASLDRDGYDEKLFF. The chain uses TRBV19 and TRBJ1-4; TCRdb's D call of TRBD1 is untestable without DNA. Germline values: CDR1 LNHDA, CDR2 SQIVND (reference sequence). The CDR3 covers 15 residues.

This rearrangement joins TRBV12-3 or TRBV12-4 to TRBJ2-1; TCRdb's assignment of TRBD2 cannot be checked, as there is no DNA. This CDR3 contains 20 residues. This chain's CDR3 is CASSRIGTSGRAGSYNEEFF.

The V gene is TRBV19, the J gene TRBJ1-4; the TRBD1 assignment by TCRdb is unverifiable without DNA. The CDR3 is 14 amino acids. CDR1 and CDR2 (germline): LNHDA, SQIVND (reference sequence). This CDR3 reads CASSLDRGRAKLFF.

The chain recombines TRBV11-2 with TRBJ2-3. Germline V lookup: CDR1 SGHAT, CDR2 FQNNGV. The CDR3 runs to 11 residues. This CDR3 reads CATRSADTQYF.

The chain is built from TRBV6-6 and TRBJ2-2; the TCRdb D gene call, TRBD2, has no DNA to confirm it. The CDR3 sequence is 13 residues long. Per germline, CDR1 MNHNY and CDR2 SVGAGI (reference sequence). CDR3 amino acids: CASSLGGAGELFF.

The chain uses TRBV30 and TRBJ1-5; the TRBD1 assignment by TCRdb is unverifiable without DNA. The CDR3 is 13 amino acids. Germline CDR1 reads GTSNPN; CDR2 reads SVGIG (reference sequence). CDR3 loop: CAWSEQGVQPQHF.

The rearrangement joins TRBV6-5 to TRBJ2-7; TCRdb names TRBD1, which stays unverified in the absence of DNA. The CDR3 extends over 14 amino acids. Germline values: CDR1 MNHEY, CDR2 SVGAGI. CDR3 residues: CASRPPGQGYEQYF.

This chain uses TRBV27 with TRBJ2-7; no DNA is available, so the TRBD1 call from TCRdb remains unchecked. CDR3 length: 14 amino acids. Germline V gene lookup returns CDR1 MNHEY and CDR2 SMNVEV (reference sequence). Here the CDR3 reads CASSSQGTSYEQYF.

J is TRBJ1-5 and V is TRBV19. The CDR3 extends over 12 amino acids. The V gene's germline CDR1 is LNHDA and CDR2 SQIVND (reference sequence). CDR3 amino acids: CASSIEGQPQHF.